These 4 T cell receptor beta chains came from one sample sequenced in a study of STAT5B mutations in CD4+ large granular lymphocyte leukemia. TCRdb keeps only in-frame clones here, not all; method: immunoSEQ multiplex PCR. In the table there are around 50,000 clones, more than 65% of which are singletons. Sample: CD4+ T cells from blood buffy coats. These receptors were obtained from a human donor in good health.

The chain combines TRBV9 with TRBJ2-1; D is unclear. The CDR3 has 11 amino acids. Trimming pared 7 bases from V and 7 bases from J, leaving 9 bases between. Per germline, CDR1 SGDLS and CDR2 YYNGEE. CDR3 region: CASGGRNEQFF. The CDR3 DNA is TGTGCCAGCGGTGGCAGGAATGAGCAGTTCTTC.

V and J are TRBV5-1 and TRBJ2-5; no clear D. Germline V CDR1 and CDR2: SGHRS, YFSETQ. The CDR3 runs to 13 residues. Trimming left V 0 bases short and J 2 bases short, with 5 bases between. The chain's CDR3 is CASSLVPQETQYF. The CDR3 DNA follows: TGCGCCAGCAGCTTGGTCCCTCAAGAGACCCAGTACTTC.

The chain links TRBV5-6 to TRBJ1-1; 8 nucleotides match TRBD1. J gave up 6 bases and V 3 bases, and 10 bases lay outside the gene matches. CDR1 is SGHDT, CDR2 YYEEEE, per germline. The CDR3 loop spans 15 amino acids. This CDR3 reads CASSSTGGTGAEAFF. CDR3 nucleotide sequence: TGTGCCAGCAGCTCAACAGGGGGAACAGGCGCTGAAGCTTTCTTT.

The chain joins TRBV5-1 to TRBJ2-5; D is possibly TRBD2 (7 bases). The CDR3 loop spans 15 amino acids. The V end lost 1 base, the J end lost 5 bases, and 15 bases lay between the germline ends. Germline values: CDR1 SGHRS, CDR2 YFSETQ. This chain's CDR3 is CASSLMGGPLETQYF. For the CDR3, the DNA is TGCGCCAGCAGCTTGATGGGGGGGCCTTTGGAGACCCAGTACTTC.